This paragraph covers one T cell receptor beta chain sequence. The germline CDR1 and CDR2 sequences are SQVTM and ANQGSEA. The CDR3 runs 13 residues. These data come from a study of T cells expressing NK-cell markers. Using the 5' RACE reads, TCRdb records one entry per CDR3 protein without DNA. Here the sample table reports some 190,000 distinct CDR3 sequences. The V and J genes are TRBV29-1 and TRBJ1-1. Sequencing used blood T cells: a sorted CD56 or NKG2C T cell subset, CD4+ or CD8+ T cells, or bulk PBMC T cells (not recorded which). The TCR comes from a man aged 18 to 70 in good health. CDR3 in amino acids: CSVEAFGETEAFF.